Reported below is one T cell receptor (beta chain). Its antigen is not known. This may be a read error: a much more frequent sequence differs by one nucleotide. The source of the sample is a study of blood T cells in healthy people across ages. Study observations and caveats: Unsorted PBMCs prevented conclusive naive versus antigen-experienced comparison.

A J-beta primer mix and a sample-barcoded 5' primer were used in a second PCR of roughly 7 to 12 cycles. TCRdb processed the 5' RACE reads anew with MiXCR; each CDR3 protein has one entry. Here the sample spans around 800,000 distinct CDR3 sequences, around 45% being singletons. Germline CDR1 SGHKS, CDR2 YYEKEE (reference sequence). This CDR3 has 13 residues. The chain employs TRBV5-5 and TRBJ2-3, with a weak D call TRBD1 (5 bases). This TCR was sampled from a man at least 80 years old in good health. The sequenced sample was blood. The DNA of the CDR3 is TGTGCCAGCAGCCAAGAAGGGGCAGATATGCAGTATTTT. Translation: CASSQEGADMQYF.